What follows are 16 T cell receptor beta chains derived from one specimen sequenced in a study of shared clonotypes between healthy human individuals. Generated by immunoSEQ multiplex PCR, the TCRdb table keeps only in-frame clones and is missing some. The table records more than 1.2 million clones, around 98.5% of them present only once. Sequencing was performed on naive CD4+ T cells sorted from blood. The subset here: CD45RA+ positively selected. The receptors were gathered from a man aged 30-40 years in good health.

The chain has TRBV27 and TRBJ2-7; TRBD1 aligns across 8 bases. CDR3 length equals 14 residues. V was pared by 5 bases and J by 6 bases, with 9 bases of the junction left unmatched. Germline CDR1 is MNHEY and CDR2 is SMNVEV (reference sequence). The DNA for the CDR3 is TGTGCCAGCAGTCCCGGGGACAGGACAGGCGAGCAGTACTTC. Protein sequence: CASSPGDRTGEQYF.

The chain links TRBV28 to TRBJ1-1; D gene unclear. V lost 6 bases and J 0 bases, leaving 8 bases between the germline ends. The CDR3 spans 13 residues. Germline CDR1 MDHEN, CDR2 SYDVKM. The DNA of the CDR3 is TGTGCCAGCAGCATCATCATGAACACTGAAGCTTTCTTT. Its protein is CASSIIMNTEAFF.

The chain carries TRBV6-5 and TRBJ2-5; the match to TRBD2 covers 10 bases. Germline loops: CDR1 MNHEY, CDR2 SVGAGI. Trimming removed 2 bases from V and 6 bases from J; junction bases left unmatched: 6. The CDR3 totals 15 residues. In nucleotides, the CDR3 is TGTGCCAGCAGTTACGAGCGGGAGGGATTGCAGACCCAGTACTTC. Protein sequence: CASSYEREGLQTQYF.

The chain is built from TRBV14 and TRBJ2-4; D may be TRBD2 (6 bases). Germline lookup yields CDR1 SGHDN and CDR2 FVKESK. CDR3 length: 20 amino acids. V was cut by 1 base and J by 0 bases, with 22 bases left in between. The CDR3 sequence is CASSQGDQEGRRLAKNIQYF. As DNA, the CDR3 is TGTGCCAGCAGCCAAGGCGACCAAGAAGGGAGGAGGCTAGCCAAAAACATTCAGTACTTC.

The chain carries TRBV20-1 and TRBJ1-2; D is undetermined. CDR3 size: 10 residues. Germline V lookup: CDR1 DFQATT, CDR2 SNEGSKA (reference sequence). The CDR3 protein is CAKGGGFYTF. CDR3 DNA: TGCGCCAAAGGTGGAGGGTTCTACACCTTC.

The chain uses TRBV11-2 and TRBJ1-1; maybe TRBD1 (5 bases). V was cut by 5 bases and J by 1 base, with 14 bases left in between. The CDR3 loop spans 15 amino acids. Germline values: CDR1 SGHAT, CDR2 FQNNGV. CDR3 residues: CASSQRAGSNTEAFF. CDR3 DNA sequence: TGTGCCAGCAGCCAGCGGGCAGGGTCGAACACTGAAGCTTTCTTT.

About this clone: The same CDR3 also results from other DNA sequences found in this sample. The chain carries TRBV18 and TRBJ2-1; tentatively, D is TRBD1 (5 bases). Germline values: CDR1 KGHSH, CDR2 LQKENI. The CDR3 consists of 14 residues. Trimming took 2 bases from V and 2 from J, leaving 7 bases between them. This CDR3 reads CASSPLDTYNEQFF. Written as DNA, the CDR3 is TGTGCCAGCTCACCATTGGACACCTACAATGAGCAGTTCTTC. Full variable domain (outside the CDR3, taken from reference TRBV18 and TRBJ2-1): NAGVMQNPRHLVRRRGQEARLRCSPMKGHSHVYWYRQLPEEGLKFMVYLQKENIIDESGMPKERFSAEFPKEGPSILRIQQVVRGDSAAYFCASSPLDTYNEQFFGPGTRLTVL.

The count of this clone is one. The CDR3 region is CASSSQSVNSYNEQFF. For the CDR3, the DNA is TGCGCCAGCAGCTCGCAATCGGTTAACTCCTACAATGAGCAGTTCTTC. The chain couples TRBV5-1 to TRBJ2-1; D is unclear. Germline values: CDR1 SGHRS, CDR2 YFSETQ. The V and J ends lost 3 bases and 0 bases respectively, with 13 bases between them. The CDR3 runs 16 residues. The full variable domain, in which reference TRBV5-1 and TRBJ2-1 provide the parts outside the CDR3, is KAGVTQTPRYLIKTRGQQVTLSCSPISGHRSVSWYQQTPGQGLQFLFEYFSETQRNKGNFPGRFSGRQFSNSRSEMNVSTLELGDSALYLCASSSQSVNSYNEQFFGPGTRLTVL.

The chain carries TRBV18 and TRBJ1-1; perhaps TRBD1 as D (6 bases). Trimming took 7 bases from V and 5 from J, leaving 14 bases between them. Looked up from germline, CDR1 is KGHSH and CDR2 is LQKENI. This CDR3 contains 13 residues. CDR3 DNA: TGTGCCAGCTACCAGGGGCAGACTACTGAAGCTTTCTTT. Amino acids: CASYQGQTTEAFF.

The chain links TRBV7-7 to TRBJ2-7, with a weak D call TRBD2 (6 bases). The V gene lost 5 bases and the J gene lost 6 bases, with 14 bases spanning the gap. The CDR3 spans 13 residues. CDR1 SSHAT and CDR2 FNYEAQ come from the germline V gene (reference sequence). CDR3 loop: CASSPVTSGEQYF. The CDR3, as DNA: TGTGCCAGCAGCCCCGTGACTAGTGGCGAGCAGTACTTC.

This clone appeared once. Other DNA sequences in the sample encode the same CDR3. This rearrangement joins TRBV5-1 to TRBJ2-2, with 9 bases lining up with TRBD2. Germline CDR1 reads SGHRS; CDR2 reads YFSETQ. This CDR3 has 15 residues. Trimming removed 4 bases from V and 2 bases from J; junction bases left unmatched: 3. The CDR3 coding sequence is TGCGCCAGCAGCCTGACTAGCGGTAACACCGGGGAGCTGTTTTTT. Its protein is CASSLTSGNTGELFF.

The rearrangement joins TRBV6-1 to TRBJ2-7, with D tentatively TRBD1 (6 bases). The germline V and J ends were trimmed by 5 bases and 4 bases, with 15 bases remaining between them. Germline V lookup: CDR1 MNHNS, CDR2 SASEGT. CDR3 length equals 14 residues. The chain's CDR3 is CASSSAGQTYEQYF. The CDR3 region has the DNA TGTGCCAGCAGTTCTGCCGGACAGACATACGAGCAGTACTTC.

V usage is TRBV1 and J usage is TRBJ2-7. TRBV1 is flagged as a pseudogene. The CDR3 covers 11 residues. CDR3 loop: CTSSQFGEQYF. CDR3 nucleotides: TGCACCAGCAGCCAATTTGGCGAGCAGTACTTC.

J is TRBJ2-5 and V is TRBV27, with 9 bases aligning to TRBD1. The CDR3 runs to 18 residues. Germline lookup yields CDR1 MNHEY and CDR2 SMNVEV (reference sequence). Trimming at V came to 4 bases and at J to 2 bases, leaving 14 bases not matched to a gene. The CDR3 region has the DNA TGTGCCAGCAGTTCACTAACCGGGACAGGGCTCATACAAGAGACCCAGTACTTC. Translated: CASSSLTGTGLIQETQYF.

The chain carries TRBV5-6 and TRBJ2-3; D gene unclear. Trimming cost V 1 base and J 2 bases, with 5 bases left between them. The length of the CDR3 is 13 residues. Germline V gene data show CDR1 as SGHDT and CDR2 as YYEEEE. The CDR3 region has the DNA TGTGCCAGCAGCTTGCAGTTCACAGATACGCAGTATTTT. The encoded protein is CASSLQFTDTQYF.

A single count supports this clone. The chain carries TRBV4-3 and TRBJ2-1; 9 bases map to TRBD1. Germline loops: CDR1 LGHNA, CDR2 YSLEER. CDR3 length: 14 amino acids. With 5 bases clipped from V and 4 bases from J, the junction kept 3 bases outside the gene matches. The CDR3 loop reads CASSTGGGYNEQFF. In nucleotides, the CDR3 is TGCGCCAGCAGCACAGGGGGCGGTTACAATGAGCAGTTCTTC.